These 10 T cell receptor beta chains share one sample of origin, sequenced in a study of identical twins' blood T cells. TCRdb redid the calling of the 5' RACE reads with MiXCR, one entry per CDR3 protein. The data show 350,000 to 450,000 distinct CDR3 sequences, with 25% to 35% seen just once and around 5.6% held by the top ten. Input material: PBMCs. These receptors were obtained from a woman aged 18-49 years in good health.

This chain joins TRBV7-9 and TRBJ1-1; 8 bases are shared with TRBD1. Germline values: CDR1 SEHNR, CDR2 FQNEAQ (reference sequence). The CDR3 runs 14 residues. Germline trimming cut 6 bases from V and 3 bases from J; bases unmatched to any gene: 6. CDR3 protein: CASRDRDRDTEAFF. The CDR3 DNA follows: TGTGCCAGCAGGGACAGGGATCGTGACACTGAAGCTTTCTTT.

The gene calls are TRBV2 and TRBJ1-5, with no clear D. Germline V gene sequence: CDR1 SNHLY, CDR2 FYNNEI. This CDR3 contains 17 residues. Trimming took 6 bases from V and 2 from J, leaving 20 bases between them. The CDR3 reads CASSPAVGFTGNQPQHF. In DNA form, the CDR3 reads TGTGCCAGCAGCCCTGCTGTAGGTTTTACCGGCAATCAGCCCCAGCATTTT.

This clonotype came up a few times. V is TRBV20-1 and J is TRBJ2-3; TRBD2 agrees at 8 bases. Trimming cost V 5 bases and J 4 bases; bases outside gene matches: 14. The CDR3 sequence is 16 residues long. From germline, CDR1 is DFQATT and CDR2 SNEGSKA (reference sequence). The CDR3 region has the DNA TGCAGTGCTGTCCCCCGGGGGGGGTACAGTGCAGATACGCAGTATTTT. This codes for CSAVPRGGYSADTQYF.

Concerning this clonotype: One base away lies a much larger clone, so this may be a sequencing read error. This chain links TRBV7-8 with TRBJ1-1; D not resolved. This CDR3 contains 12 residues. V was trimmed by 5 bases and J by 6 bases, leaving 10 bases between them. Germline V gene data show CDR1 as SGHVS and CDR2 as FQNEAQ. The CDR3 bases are TGTGCCAGCAGCCTCAGGACGGCTGAAGCTTTCTTT. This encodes CASSLRTAEAFF.

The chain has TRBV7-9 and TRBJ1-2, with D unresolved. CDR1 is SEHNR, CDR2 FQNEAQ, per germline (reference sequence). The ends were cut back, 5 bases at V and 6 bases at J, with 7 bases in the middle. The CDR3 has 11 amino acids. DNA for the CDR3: TGTGCCAGCAGCCCCTACCATGGCTACACCTTC. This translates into CASSPYHGYTF.

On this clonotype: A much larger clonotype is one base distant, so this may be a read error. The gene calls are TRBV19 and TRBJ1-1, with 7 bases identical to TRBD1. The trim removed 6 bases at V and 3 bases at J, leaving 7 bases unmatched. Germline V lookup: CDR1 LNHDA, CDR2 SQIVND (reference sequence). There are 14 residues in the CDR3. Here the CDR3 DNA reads TGTGCCAGTAGGCAAAAAGGACAGGACACTGAAGCTTTCTTT. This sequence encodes CASRQKGQDTEAFF.

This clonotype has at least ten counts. CDR3 sequence reads: CASSHPWAEAFF. The CDR3 region has the DNA TGTGCCAGCAGCCATCCATGGGCTGAAGCTTTCTTT. The chain couples TRBV3-1 to TRBJ1-1, with unresolved D. Trimming took 3 bases from V and 6 from J, leaving 8 bases between them. This CDR3 is 12 amino acids long. In germline, CDR1 is LGHDT, CDR2 YNNKEL (reference sequence).

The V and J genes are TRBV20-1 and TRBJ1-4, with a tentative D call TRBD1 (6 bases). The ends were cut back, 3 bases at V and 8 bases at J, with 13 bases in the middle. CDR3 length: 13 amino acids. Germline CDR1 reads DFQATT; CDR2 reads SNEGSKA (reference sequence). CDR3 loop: CSASLGGAEKLFF. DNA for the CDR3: TGCAGTGCTAGCCTGGGGGGCGCCGAAAAACTGTTTTTT.

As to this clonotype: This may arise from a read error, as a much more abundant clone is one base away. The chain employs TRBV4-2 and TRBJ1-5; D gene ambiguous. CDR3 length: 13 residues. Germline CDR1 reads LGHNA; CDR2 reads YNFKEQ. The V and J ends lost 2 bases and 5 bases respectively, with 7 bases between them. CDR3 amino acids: CASSQRGYQPQHF. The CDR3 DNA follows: TGTGCCAGCAGCCAACGGGGATATCAGCCCCAGCATTTT.

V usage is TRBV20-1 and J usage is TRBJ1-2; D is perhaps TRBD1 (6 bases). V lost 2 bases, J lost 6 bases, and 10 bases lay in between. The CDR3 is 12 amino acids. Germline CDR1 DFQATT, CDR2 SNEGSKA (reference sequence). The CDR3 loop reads CSARHTGHGYTF. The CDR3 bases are TGCAGTGCTAGACATACAGGGCATGGCTACACCTTC.